This record looks at one T cell receptor (beta chain) sequence and its context. Systemic immunosuppression or a history of autoimmune disease excluded patients. This entry belongs to a study of OX40 agonist ivuxolimab in advanced cancers. Study-wide background: Age averaged 60 years (range roughly 23 to 85), and 82.7% were male. Partial responses were achieved by three patients, of whom one had hepatocellular carcinoma and two had cutaneous melanoma.

CDR3 length equals 17 residues. Losses at the gene ends were 4 bases for V and 1 base for J; bases not matched to a gene: 8. In germline, CDR1 is SGHRS, CDR2 YFSETQ. Clones were read by immunoSEQ multiplex PCR, and TCRdb kept only the in-frame ones, dropping some. This table has 40,000 to 45,000 clones, more than 75% appearing once. The chain uses TRBV5-1 and TRBJ1-4, with 9 bases matching TRBD1. The sample here was CD4+ or CD8+ T cells sorted from blood, taken in a trial of the OX40 agonist ivuxolimab. The receptor comes from an adult with an advanced solid tumor such as melanoma, head and neck, liver or kidney cancer. The CDR3 region has the DNA TGCGCCAGCAGCGGGACCGGGACAGGGAGAACTAATGAAAAACTGTTTTTT. Translating it yields CASSGTGTGRTNEKLFF.